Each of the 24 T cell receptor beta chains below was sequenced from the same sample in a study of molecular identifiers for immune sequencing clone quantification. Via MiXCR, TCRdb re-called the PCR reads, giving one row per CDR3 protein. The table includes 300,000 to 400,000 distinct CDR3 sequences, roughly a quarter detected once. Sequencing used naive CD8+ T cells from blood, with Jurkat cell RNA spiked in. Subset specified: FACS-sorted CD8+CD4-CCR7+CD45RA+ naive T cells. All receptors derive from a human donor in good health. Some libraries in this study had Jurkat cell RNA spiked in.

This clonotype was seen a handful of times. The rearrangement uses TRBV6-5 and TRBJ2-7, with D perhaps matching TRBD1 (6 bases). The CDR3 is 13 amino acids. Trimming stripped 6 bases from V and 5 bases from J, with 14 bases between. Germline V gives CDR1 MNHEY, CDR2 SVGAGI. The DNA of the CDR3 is TGTGCCAGCAGCGTACTGGACAGCCACGAGCAGTACTTC. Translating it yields CASSVLDSHEQYF.

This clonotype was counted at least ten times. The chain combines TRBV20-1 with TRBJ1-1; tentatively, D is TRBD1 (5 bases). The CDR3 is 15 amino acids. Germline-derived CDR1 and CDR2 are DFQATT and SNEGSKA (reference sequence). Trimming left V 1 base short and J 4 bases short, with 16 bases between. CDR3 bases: TGCAGTGCTAGAGCTCAGGCTCCCGGGGGCACTGAAGCTTTCTTT. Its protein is CSARAQAPGGTEAFF.

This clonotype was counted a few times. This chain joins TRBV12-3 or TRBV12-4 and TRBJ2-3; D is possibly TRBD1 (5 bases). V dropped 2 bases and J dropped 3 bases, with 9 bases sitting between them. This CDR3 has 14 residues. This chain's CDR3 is CASSLWTNTDTQYF. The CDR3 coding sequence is TGTGCCAGCAGTTTATGGACAAATACAGATACGCAGTATTTT.

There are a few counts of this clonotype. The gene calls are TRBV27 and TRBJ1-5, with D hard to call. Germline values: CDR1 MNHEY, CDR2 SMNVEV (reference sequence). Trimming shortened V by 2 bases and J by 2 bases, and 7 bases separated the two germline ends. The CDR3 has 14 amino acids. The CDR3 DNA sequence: TGTGCCAGCAGTTTAGTAGGAGGCAATCAGCCCCAGCATTTT. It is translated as CASSLVGGNQPQHF.

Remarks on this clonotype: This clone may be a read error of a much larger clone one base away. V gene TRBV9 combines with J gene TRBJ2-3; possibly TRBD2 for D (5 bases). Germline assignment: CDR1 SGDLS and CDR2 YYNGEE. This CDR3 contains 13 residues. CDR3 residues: CGSSVARTDTQYF. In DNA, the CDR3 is TGTGGCAGCAGCGTAGCGCGCACAGATACGCAGTATTTT.

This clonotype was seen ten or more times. CDR3 sequence (DNA): TGTGCCAGCAGTGGTGAGGCGCACCCTAACTATGGCTACACCTTC. This translates into CASSGEAHPNYGYTF. This chain connects TRBV7-9 to TRBJ1-2; D unresolved. V shed 6 bases and J shed 0 bases, with 14 bases lying between them. CDR1 is SEHNR, CDR2 FQNEAQ, per germline (reference sequence). The CDR3 totals 15 residues.

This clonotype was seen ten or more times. CDR3 residues: CASSPWEADTQYF. The CDR3 bases are TGTGCCAGCAGCCCCTGGGAGGCAGATACGCAGTATTTT. V and J are TRBV28 and TRBJ2-3; possible D gene TRBD2, 6 bases. CDR1 is MDHEN and CDR2 is SYDVKM in the germline V gene. With 6 bases removed from V and 4 bases from J, the gap between germline ends came to 11 bases. CDR3 size: 13 residues.

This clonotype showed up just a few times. For the CDR3, the DNA is TGTGCCAGCAGCCCCACACAGGGGGCGGTAAATGAGCAGTTCTTC. This codes for CASSPTQGAVNEQFF. This chain links TRBV7-9 with TRBJ2-1; 9 nucleotides agree with TRBD1. CDR1 is SEHNR and CDR2 is FQNEAQ in the germline V gene (reference sequence). The CDR3 length is 15 residues. V lost 5 bases to trimming and J lost 7 bases; unmatched junction nucleotides: 9.

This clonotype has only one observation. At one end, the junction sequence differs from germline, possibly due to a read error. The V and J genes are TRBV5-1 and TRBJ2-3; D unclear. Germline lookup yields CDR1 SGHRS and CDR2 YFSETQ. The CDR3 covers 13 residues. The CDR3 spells CSSSLSIKGTQYF. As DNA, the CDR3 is TGCTCCAGCAGCTTGTCTATAAAAGGGACGCAGTATTTT. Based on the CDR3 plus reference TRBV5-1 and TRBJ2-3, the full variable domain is KAGVTQTPRYLIKTRGQQVTLSCSPISGHRSVSWYQQTPGQGLQFLFEYFSETQRNKGNFPGRFSGRQFSNSRSEMNVSTLELGDSALYLCSSSLSIKGTQYFGPGTRLTVL.

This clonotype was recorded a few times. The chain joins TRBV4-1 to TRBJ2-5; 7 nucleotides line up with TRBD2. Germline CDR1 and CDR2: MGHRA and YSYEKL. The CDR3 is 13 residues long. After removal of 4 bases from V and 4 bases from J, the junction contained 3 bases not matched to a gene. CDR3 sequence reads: CASSRAGAETQYF. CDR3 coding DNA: TGCGCCAGCAGCCGGGCGGGAGCAGAGACCCAGTACTTC.

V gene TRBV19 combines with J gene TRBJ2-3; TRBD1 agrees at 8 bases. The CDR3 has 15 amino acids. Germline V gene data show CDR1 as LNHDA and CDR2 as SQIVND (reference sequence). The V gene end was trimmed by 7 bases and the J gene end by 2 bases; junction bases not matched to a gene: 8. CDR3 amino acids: CASKFGQGTTDTQYF. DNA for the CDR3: TGTGCCAGTAAGTTCGGACAGGGAACCACAGATACGCAGTATTTT.

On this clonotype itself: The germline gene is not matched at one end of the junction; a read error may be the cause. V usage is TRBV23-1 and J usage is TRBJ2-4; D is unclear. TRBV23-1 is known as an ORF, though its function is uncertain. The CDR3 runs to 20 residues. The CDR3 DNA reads TGCGCCAGCAGTCAATCCCCTCAGAGAGTGCCCAGTGTAGCCAAAAACATTCAGCACTTC. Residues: CASSQSPQRVPSVAKNIQHF.

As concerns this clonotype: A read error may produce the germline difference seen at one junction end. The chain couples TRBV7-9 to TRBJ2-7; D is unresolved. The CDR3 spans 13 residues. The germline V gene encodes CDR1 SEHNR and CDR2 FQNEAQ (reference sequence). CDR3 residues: CARSSPSSSEPYF. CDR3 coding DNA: TGTGCCCGCAGCTCGCCCTCTTCCTCCGAGCCGTACTTC.

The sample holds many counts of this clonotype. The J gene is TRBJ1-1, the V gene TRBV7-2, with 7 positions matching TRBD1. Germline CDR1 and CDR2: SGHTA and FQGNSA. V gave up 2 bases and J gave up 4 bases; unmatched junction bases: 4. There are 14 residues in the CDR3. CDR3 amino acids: CASSLTTGITEAFF. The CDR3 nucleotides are TGTGCCAGCAGCTTAACGACAGGGATCACTGAAGCTTTCTTT.

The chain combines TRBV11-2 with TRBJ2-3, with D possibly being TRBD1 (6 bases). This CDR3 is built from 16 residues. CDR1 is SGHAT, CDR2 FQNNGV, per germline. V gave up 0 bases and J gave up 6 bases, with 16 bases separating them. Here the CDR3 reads CASSLDLLGAADTQYF. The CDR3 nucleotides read TGTGCCAGCAGCTTAGATCTTCTGGGGGCGGCTGATACGCAGTATTTT.

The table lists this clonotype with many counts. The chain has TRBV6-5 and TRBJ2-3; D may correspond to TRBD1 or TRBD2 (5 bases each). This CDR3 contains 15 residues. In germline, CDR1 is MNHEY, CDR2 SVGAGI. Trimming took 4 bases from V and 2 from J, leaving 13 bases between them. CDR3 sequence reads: CASSSWGRPTDTQYF. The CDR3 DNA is TGTGCCAGCAGTTCCTGGGGACGTCCCACAGATACGCAGTATTTT.

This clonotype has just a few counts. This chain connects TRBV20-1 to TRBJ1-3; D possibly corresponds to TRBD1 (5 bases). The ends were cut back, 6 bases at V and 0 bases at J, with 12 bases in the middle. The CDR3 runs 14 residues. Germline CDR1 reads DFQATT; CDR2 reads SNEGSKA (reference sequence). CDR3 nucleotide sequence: TGCAGTGCATGGAACAGGAACTCTGGAAACACCATATATTTT. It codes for CSAWNRNSGNTIYF.

The CDR3 DNA follows: TGTGCCAGCAACCCTACAGGGACACCGAACACCGGGGAGCTGTTTTTT. Protein: CASNPTGTPNTGELFF. The chain combines TRBV9 with TRBJ2-2; D might be TRBD1 (6 bases). The CDR3 sequence is 16 residues long. The V and J ends lost 6 bases and 0 bases respectively, with 15 bases between them. Germline V gives CDR1 SGDLS, CDR2 YYNGEE. The variable domain in full, completed from reference TRBV9 and TRBJ2-2, reads DSGVTQTPKHLITATGQRVTLRCSPRSGDLSVYWYQQSLDQGLQFLIQYYNGEERAKGNILERFSAQQFPDLHSELNLSSLELGDSALYFCASNPTGTPNTGELFFGEGSRLTVL.

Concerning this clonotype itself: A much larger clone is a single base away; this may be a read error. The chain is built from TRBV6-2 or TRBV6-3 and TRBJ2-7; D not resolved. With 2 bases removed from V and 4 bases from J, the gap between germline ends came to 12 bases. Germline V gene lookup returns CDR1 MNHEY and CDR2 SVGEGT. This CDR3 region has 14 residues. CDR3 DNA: TGTGCCAGCAGTTACCGGTACCCCGTTTACGAGCAGTACTTC. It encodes CASSYRYPVYEQYF.

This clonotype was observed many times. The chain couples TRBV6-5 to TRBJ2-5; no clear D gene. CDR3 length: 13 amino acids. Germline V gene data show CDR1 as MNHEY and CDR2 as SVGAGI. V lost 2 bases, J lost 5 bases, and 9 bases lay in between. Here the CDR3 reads CASSYGRSETQYF. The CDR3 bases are TGTGCCAGCAGTTACGGCAGGTCGGAGACCCAGTACTTC.

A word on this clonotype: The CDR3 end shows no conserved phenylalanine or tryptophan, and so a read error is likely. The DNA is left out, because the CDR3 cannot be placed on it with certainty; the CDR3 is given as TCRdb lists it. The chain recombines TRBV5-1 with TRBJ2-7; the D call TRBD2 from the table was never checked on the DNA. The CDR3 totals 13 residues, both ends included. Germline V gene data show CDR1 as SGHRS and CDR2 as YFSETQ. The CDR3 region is CASTETGPGLEYY.

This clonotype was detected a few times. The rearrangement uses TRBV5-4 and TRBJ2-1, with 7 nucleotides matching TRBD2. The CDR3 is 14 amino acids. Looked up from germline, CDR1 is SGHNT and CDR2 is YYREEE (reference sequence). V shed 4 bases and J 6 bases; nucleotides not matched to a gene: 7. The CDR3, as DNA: TGTGCCAGCAGCCCTGGACTAGGAGCCAATGAGCAGTTCTTC. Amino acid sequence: CASSPGLGANEQFF.

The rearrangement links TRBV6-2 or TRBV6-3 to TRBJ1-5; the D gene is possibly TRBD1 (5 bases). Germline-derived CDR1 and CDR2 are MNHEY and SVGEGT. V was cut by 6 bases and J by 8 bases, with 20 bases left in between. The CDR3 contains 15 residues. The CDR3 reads CASSSGTALVEPQHF. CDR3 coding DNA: TGTGCCAGCAGCTCCGGGACGGCCCTTGTAGAGCCCCAGCATTTT.

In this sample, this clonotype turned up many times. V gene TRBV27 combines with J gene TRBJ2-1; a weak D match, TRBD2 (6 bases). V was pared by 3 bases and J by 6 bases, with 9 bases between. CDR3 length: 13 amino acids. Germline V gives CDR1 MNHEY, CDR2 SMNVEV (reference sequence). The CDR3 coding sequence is TGTGCCAGCAGTTTTTCCGGGGGCAATGAGCAGTTCTTC. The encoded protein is CASSFSGGNEQFF.